This TCR beta chain derives from a study of T cells in Graves' hyperthyroidism and ophthalmopathy. About the study: Peripheral blood was acquired at first diagnosis, ahead of any therapy whatsoever. General study points: Ophthalmopathy cases were set apart from stable hyperthyroidism by a 13 V-J model.

Notes on this clonotype: What it binds is unknown.

This CDR3 has 10 residues. V was trimmed by 8 bases and J by 8 bases, leaving 9 bases between them. Looked up from germline, CDR1 is LNHDA and CDR2 is SQIVND (reference sequence). Investigators excluded patients with uncontrolled infection, other autoimmune disease, pregnancy or lactation. Clinical symptoms, serum thyroxine and TRAb, thyroid ultrasound and orbital computed tomography together formed the diagnostic basis. Authors of the study amplified TCR beta CDR3 regions from RNA transcripts. TCR CDR3 regions were first amplified by RT-PCR with HTBI primers. Using its own MiXCR run on the multiplex PCR reads, TCRdb lists one record per CDR3 protein. The data contain 200,000 to 250,000 distinct CDR3 sequences, about 16% of them singletons.

The source material was blood. This chain connects TRBV19 to TRBJ1-1; D call uncertain. This clonotype was sampled from a man aged 35 to 55 with Graves' hyperthyroidism. The CDR3 DNA reads TGTGCCAGTGTCCACGGGGAAGCTTTCTTT. It codes for CASVHGEAFF.